This T cell receptor beta chain was sequenced in a study of cytomegalovirus exposure and HLA in healthy donors. General study results and limits: It was approximately 150 TCR beta chains that were listed as cytomegalovirus-associated. Segments of the TCR beta V type were, in most cases, productive about 87% or about 30% of the time in an earlier analysis. Across all donors, roughly uniform sequencing depth was an assumption of the presence/absence analyses.

The PCR was carried out with 60 Vbeta primers and 13 Jbeta primers. The repertoire was sequenced with immunoSEQ multiplex PCR; TCRdb's copy has only in-frame clones and lacks some. Altogether about 160,000 clones are present, 80% to 85% being singletons, with the ten largest covering 7.5% to 9%. In the case of this clone: The antigen is not known.

These donors, healthy bone marrow donors, were studied. The sequenced sample consisted of PBMCs. This TCR came from a male donor in good health and CMV-seropositive.

For the CDR3, the DNA is TGTGCCTGGAGTGTACTGGGGGGGGGTAACTACAATGAGCAGTTCTTC. It codes for CAWSVLGGGNYNEQFF. The V and J genes are TRBV30 and TRBJ2-1; 7 bases match TRBD2. This CDR3 region has 16 residues. Germline V CDR1 and CDR2: GTSNPN, SVGIG (reference sequence). Trimming took 0 bases from V and 3 from J; bases not matched to a gene: 8.